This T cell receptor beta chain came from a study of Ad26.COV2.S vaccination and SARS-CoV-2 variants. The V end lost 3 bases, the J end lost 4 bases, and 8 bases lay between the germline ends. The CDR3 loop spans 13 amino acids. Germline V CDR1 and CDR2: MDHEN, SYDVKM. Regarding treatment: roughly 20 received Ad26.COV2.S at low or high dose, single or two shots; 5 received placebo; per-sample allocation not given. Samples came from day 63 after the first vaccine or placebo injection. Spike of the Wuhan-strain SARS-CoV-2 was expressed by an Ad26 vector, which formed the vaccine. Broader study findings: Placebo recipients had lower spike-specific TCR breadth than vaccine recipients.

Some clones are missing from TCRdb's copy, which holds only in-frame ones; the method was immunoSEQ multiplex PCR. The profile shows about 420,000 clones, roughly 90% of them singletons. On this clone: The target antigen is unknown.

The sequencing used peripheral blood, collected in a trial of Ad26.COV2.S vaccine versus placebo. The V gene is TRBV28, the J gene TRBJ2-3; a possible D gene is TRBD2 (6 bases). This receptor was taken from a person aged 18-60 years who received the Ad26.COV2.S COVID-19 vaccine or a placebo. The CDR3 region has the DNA TGTGCCAGCAGTTTTCCGGGAGCAGATACGCAGTATTTT. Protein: CASSFPGADTQYF. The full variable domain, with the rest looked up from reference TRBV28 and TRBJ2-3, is DVKVTQSSRYLVKRTGEKVFLECVQDMDHENMFWYRQDPGLGLRLIYFSYDVKMKEKGDIPEGYSVSREKKERFSLILESASTNQTSMYLCASSFPGADTQYFGPGTRLTVL.